The 21 T cell receptor beta chains below come from one sample, sequenced in a study of cytomegalovirus exposure and HLA in healthy donors. Sequencing used immunoSEQ multiplex PCR; TCRdb keeps in-frame clones, though not all of them. The sample includes 150,000 to 200,000 clones, over 65% of them seen just once. Sequenced input: PBMCs. The source is a man aged 18 to 30 in good health and CMV-seropositive.

The V gene is TRBV12-5, the J gene TRBJ1-1, with a tentative D call TRBD1 (5 bases). The CDR3 sequence is 12 residues long. V was shortened by 1 base and J by 11 bases, with 11 bases between the two germline ends. Per the germline V gene, CDR1 is LGHNT and CDR2 is FRNRAP. The chain's CDR3 is CASGLAGQMAFF. Written as DNA, the CDR3 is TGTGCTAGTGGTTTGGCAGGGCAGATGGCTTTCTTT.

A single count supports this clone. Here the CDR3 reads CASSLFQGTHEQYF. The CDR3 DNA reads as TGCGCCAGCAGCTTGTTTCAGGGGACCCACGAGCAGTACTTC. V gene TRBV5-1 combines with J gene TRBJ2-7; TRBD1 is a possible D gene (6 bases). In germline, CDR1 is SGHRS, CDR2 YFSETQ. Trimming cost V 1 base and J 5 bases, with 13 bases left between them. This CDR3 is built from 14 residues.

This sequence joins TRBV14 and TRBJ2-1, with 9 positions matching TRBD1. The CDR3 loop spans 16 amino acids. Germline loops: CDR1 SGHDN, CDR2 FVKESK. V trimming: 0 bases; J trimming: 8 bases; junction bases outside the gene matches: 8. The CDR3 DNA follows: TGTGCCAGCAGCCAAGAAAGGGGACAGGGTAGCGATGAGCAGTTCTTC. It yields the protein CASSQERGQGSDEQFF.

J is TRBJ2-3 and V is TRBV28; 9 bases are shared with TRBD2. CDR3 length equals 14 residues. Losses at the gene ends were 11 bases for V and 0 bases for J; bases not matched to a gene: 6. The germline V gene has CDR1 MDHEN and CDR2 SYDVKM. The CDR3 bases are TGTGCCGCGGTCGCGGGAGGGAGCACAGATACGCAGTATTTT. Translating gives CAAVAGGSTDTQYF.

This sequence joins TRBV5-4 and TRBJ2-3; tentatively, D is TRBD2 (5 bases). V shed 5 bases and J shed 0 bases, with 10 bases lying between them. The germline V gene encodes CDR1 SGHNT and CDR2 YYREEE (reference sequence). CDR3 length equals 14 residues. CDR3 sequence: CASRPGISTDTQYF. In DNA form, the CDR3 reads TGTGCCAGCAGACCCGGGATTAGCACAGATACGCAGTATTTT. Full variable domain (remainder filled in from reference TRBV5-4 and TRBJ2-3): ETGVTQSPTHLIKTRGQQVTLRCSSQSGHNTVSWYQQALGQGPQFIFQYYREEENGRGNFPPRFSGLQFPNYSSELNVNALELDDSALYLCASRPGISTDTQYFGPGTRLTVL.

The chain uses TRBV2 and TRBJ2-3; no firm D call. Looked up from germline, CDR1 is SNHLY and CDR2 is FYNNEI. CDR3 length: 15 residues. V was pared by 3 bases and J by 0 bases, with 10 bases between. This CDR3 reads CASSDQPRSTDTQYF. In DNA form, the CDR3 reads TGTGCCAGCAGTGACCAACCGAGGAGCACAGATACGCAGTATTTT.

The chain links TRBV9 to TRBJ2-6; tentative D call: TRBD1 (6 bases). Germline V lookup: CDR1 SGDLS, CDR2 YYNGEE. The length of the CDR3 is 17 residues. Trimming left V 4 bases short and J 4 bases short, with 18 bases between. The DNA of the CDR3 is TGTGCCAGCAGCACCCGACAGGCTGGGGGAGGGGCCAACGTCCTGACTTTC. The encoded protein is CASSTRQAGGGANVLTF. The variable domain in full, with the rest retrieved from reference TRBV9 and TRBJ2-6, is DSGVTQTPKHLITATGQRVTLRCSPRSGDLSVYWYQQSLDQGLQFLIQYYNGEERAKGNILERFSAQQFPDLHSELNLSSLELGDSALYFCASSTRQAGGGANVLTFGAGSRLTVL.

The count of this clone is one. The V and J genes are TRBV15 and TRBJ2-7; D may be TRBD2 (5 bases). The germline CDR1 and CDR2 sequences are LNHNV and YYDKDF (reference sequence). The V end lost 5 bases, the J end lost 0 bases, and 17 bases lay between the germline ends. The CDR3 is 16 residues long. CDR3 residues: CATSPTRTRSSYEQYF. For the CDR3, the DNA is TGTGCCACCAGCCCTACCCGGACTCGGAGCTCCTACGAGCAGTACTTC.

In nucleotides, the CDR3 is TGTGCCAGCAGCGTAAAATGGAGCTCCTACAATGAGCAGTTCTTC. It yields the protein CASSVKWSSYNEQFF. This chain joins TRBV9 and TRBJ2-1; no clear D. V was trimmed by 1 base and J by 0 bases, leaving 8 bases between them. The CDR3 is 15 residues long. Germline V CDR1 and CDR2: SGDLS, YYNGEE.

This clone was picked up one time. V usage is TRBV7-2 and J usage is TRBJ2-1; the match to TRBD2 covers 14 bases. J was trimmed by 15 bases and V by 4 bases; bases with no gene match: 8. Looked up from germline, CDR1 is SGHTA and CDR2 is FQGNSA. CDR3 size: 14 residues. The CDR3 loop reads CASSWTGTSGSPFF. The DNA for the CDR3 is TGTGCCAGCAGCTGGACCGGGACTAGCGGGAGCCCGTTCTTC.

In its sample, this clone was seen once. This chain joins TRBV5-8 and TRBJ2-1, with TRBD1 matching 10 bases. V lost 4 bases to trimming and J lost 5 bases; unmatched junction nucleotides: 6. Germline lookup yields CDR1 SGHTS and CDR2 YDEGEE. This CDR3 is 15 amino acids long. In nucleotides, the CDR3 is TGTGCCAGCAGCCCAGGACAGGGGGGTAACAATGAGCAGTTCTTC. Protein sequence: CASSPGQGGNNEQFF.

The CDR3: CASSYSTRVMGEQFF. DNA for the CDR3: TGTGCCAGCAGTTACTCGACTAGGGTTATGGGTGAGCAGTTCTTC. This sequence joins TRBV6-5 and TRBJ2-1; perhaps TRBD2 as D (6 bases). Trimming stripped 0 bases from V and 9 bases from J, with 15 bases between. CDR3 length equals 15 residues. The germline V gene has CDR1 MNHEY and CDR2 SVGAGI.

This chain uses TRBV30 with TRBJ2-3, with a tentative D call TRBD2 (5 bases). Trimming removed 0 bases from V and 1 base from J, with 11 bases in between. The CDR3 runs to 15 residues. Germline loops: CDR1 GTSNPN, CDR2 SVGIG (reference sequence). The CDR3: CAWSVLGIGTDTQYF. The DNA of the CDR3 is TGTGCCTGGAGTGTACTCGGGATCGGCACAGATACGCAGTATTTT. The full variable domain, with the rest looked up from reference TRBV30 and TRBJ2-3, is SQTIHQWPATLVQPVGSPLSLECTVEGTSNPNLYWYRQAAGRGLQLLFYSVGIGQISSEVPQNLSASRPQDRQFILSSKKLLLSDSGFYLCAWSVLGIGTDTQYFGPGTRLTVL.

The gene calls are TRBV28 and TRBJ2-5; tentatively, D is TRBD2 (5 bases). The V gene's germline CDR1 is MDHEN and CDR2 SYDVKM. The ends were cut back, 1 base at V and 5 bases at J, with 8 bases in the middle. There are 13 residues in the CDR3. The CDR3 DNA reads as TGTGCCAGCAGTTTATCAGTAGCGGAGACCCAGTACTTC. Amino acids: CASSLSVAETQYF.

This chain connects TRBV28 to TRBJ1-2, with D maybe TRBD1 (5 bases). V lost 5 bases to trimming and J lost 4 bases, with 14 bases between them. The CDR3 has 14 amino acids. Germline CDR1 is MDHEN and CDR2 is SYDVKM. DNA of the CDR3: TGTGCCAGCAGTGGAGCGGGACGGGTCTATGGCTACACCTTC. This encodes CASSGAGRVYGYTF.

This clone appeared a few times. V is TRBV6-5 and J is TRBJ1-2; a possible D gene is TRBD1 (5 bases). Germline CDR1 MNHEY, CDR2 SVGAGI. V lost 2 bases, J lost 5 bases, and 12 bases lay in between. The CDR3 covers 14 residues. CDR3 bases: TGTGCCAGCAGTTACGGGAGGGGAACATATGGCTACACCTTC. Residues: CASSYGRGTYGYTF.

The CDR3 here is CASSFSPGNYGYTF. CDR3 DNA sequence: TGTGCCAGCAGTTTTTCCCCGGGAAACTATGGCTACACCTTC. The chain couples TRBV27 to TRBJ1-2; no reliable D call. Germline V gene sequence: CDR1 MNHEY, CDR2 SMNVEV (reference sequence). The CDR3 runs to 14 residues. V was pared by 3 bases and J by 2 bases, with 10 bases between.

This clone was recorded once. The chain carries TRBV27 and TRBJ2-7; 13 bases match TRBD2. Germline V gives CDR1 MNHEY, CDR2 SMNVEV (reference sequence). The CDR3 extends over 16 amino acids. Trimming took 5 bases from V and 6 from J; bases not matched to a gene: 10. The CDR3 bases are TGTGCCAGCAGTAAACAACAAGGACTAGCGGGAGTCGAGCAGTACTTC. It translates to CASSKQQGLAGVEQYF.

This chain connects TRBV7-9 to TRBJ2-5; TRBD1 matches 7 bases. V was clipped by 5 bases and J by 2 bases; unmatched bases: 11. Germline V gene data show CDR1 as SEHNR and CDR2 as FQNEAQ (reference sequence). CDR3 length: 16 amino acids. The CDR3 here is CASSGRTGSSQETQYF. CDR3 nucleotides: TGTGCCAGCAGCGGTAGGACAGGCTCTTCACAAGAGACCCAGTACTTC.

The chain employs TRBV28 and TRBJ2-7, with D perhaps matching TRBD2 (5 bases). With 9 bases removed from V and 5 bases from J, the gap between germline ends came to 14 bases. Germline CDR1 and CDR2: MDHEN and SYDVKM. The CDR3 is made up of 12 amino acids. CDR3 protein: CASAFGENEQYF. For the CDR3, the DNA is TGTGCCAGTGCCTTCGGGGAGAACGAGCAGTACTTC.

The chain is built from TRBV4-3 and TRBJ2-2; TRBD1 might be the D (5 bases). Per germline, CDR1 LGHNA and CDR2 YSLEER. The CDR3 runs to 13 residues. V shed 1 base and J shed 5 bases, with 5 bases lying between them. The CDR3 reads CASSQGQTGELFF. The CDR3, as DNA: TGCGCCAGCAGCCAAGGACAGACCGGGGAGCTGTTTTTT.